A single sample is the source of the 12 T cell receptor beta chains below, sequenced in a study of blood T cell repertoires in COVID-19 (dated by TCRdb to 2020 to 2022). Receptor amplification or capture employed the immunoSEQ multiplex PCR assay. TCRdb provides this immuneACCESS table in a form limited to in-frame rearrangements. Some clones are lacking; in checked studies, under half of them reflect an unresolved V gene, and why the rest are absent is not known. The sample records a few hundred thousand clones, about 85% of which are singletons. The ten largest clones capture 0.87% of the sample. Sequenced: peripheral blood. The receptors originated from a human donor with COVID-19, enrolled during active disease. The donor label of this sample is uncertain.

This chain connects TRBV29-1 to TRBJ1-2; TRBD1 aligns across 7 bases. The V gene's germline CDR1 is SQVTM and CDR2 ANQGSEA. This CDR3 comprises 14 residues. V lost 4 bases and J lost 4; bases outside the gene matches: 9. CDR3 protein: CSVALTGAGYGYTF. The CDR3, as DNA: TGCAGCGTTGCACTAACAGGGGCGGGCTATGGCTACACCTTC.

The chain joins TRBV7-9 to TRBJ2-3; 10 bases map to TRBD2. This CDR3 has 15 residues. V lost 4 bases to trimming and J lost 2 bases; unmatched junction nucleotides: 3. Germline V lookup: CDR1 SEHNR, CDR2 FQNEAQ (reference sequence). CDR3 protein: CASSSGTSDTDTQYF. CDR3 DNA sequence: TGTGCCAGCAGCTCCGGGACTAGCGACACAGATACGCAGTATTTT.

The rearrangement uses TRBV10-2 and TRBJ2-1, with TRBD2 matching 12 bases. V was clipped by 8 bases and J by 6 bases; unmatched bases: 5. Per the germline V gene, CDR1 is WSHSY and CDR2 is SAAADI. CDR3 length: 14 amino acids. CDR3 coding DNA: TGCGCCAGCCTTCTAGCGGGAGGGTTCAATGAGCAGTTCTTC. It specifies CASLLAGGFNEQFF.

The chain employs TRBV28 and TRBJ1-5; 8 bases fit TRBD1. CDR3 length: 14 amino acids. Germline-derived CDR1 and CDR2 are MDHEN and SYDVKM. J was trimmed by 5 bases and V by 5 bases; bases with no gene match: 5. CDR3 DNA: TGTGCCAGCAGTCGACAGGGGCCCCATCAGCCCCAGCATTTT. Encoded protein: CASSRQGPHQPQHF.

The gene calls are TRBV5-6 and TRBJ1-3, with a tentative D call TRBD1 (5 bases). V was pared by 4 bases and J by 1 base, with 15 bases between. This CDR3 is 16 amino acids long. Germline V gene sequence: CDR1 SGHDT, CDR2 YYEEEE. CDR3 loop: CASSRLDTLSGNTIYF. The CDR3 nucleotides read TGTGCCAGCAGCAGACTGGACACTCTATCTGGAAACACCATATATTTT.

This clone came up a few times. Sequence at one end of the junction differs from germline and may be a read error. The chain links TRBV20-1 to TRBJ2-7, with D possibly being TRBD1 (6 bases). CDR3 length equals 10 residues. Germline V gene lookup returns CDR1 DFQATT and CDR2 SNEGSKA (reference sequence). CDR3 sequence (DNA): TGCAGTGCTAGGGGCAGGGGTTTGGACTTC. This encodes CSARGRGLDF.

This sequence joins TRBV30 and TRBJ1-1, with D possibly matching TRBD1 (5 bases). Germline assignment: CDR1 GTSNPN and CDR2 SVGIG (reference sequence). V gave up 2 bases and J gave up 1 base, with 8 bases separating them. CDR3 length: 13 amino acids. CDR3 region: CAWSRQRNTEAFF. CDR3 nucleotides: TGTGCCTGGAGTAGACAGAGGAACACTGAAGCTTTCTTT.

The chain employs TRBV9 and TRBJ2-5, with TRBD2 matching over 10 bases. Losses at the gene ends were 3 bases for V and 4 bases for J; bases not matched to a gene: 12. CDR1 is SGDLS, CDR2 YYNGEE, per germline. There are 17 residues in the CDR3. CDR3 protein: CASSAGGAGGPGETQYF. The CDR3 region has the DNA TGTGCCAGCAGCGCAGGAGGAGCGGGAGGGCCGGGAGAGACCCAGTACTTC.

The V gene is TRBV6-5, the J gene TRBJ2-1, with TRBD2 as a possible D gene (5 bases). Germline-derived CDR1 and CDR2 are MNHEY and SVGAGI. The CDR3 sequence is 15 residues long. V was shortened by 0 bases and J by 8 bases, with 14 bases between the two germline ends. The DNA for the CDR3 is TGTGCCAGCAGTTACTCCGCTACTAGGGAAGATGAGCAGTTCTTC. Translating gives CASSYSATREDEQFF.

The sample holds one count of this clone. This chain uses TRBV4-2 with TRBJ2-3; 10 nucleotides line up with TRBD2. Germline V gene sequence: CDR1 LGHNA, CDR2 YNFKEQ. Germline trimming cut 0 bases from V and 2 bases from J; bases unmatched to any gene: 2. The CDR3 has 16 residues. In nucleotides, the CDR3 is TGTGCCAGCAGCCAAGAACTAGCGGGATTCACAGATACGCAGTATTTT. It is translated as CASSQELAGFTDTQYF.

The chain has TRBV7-2 and TRBJ1-6, with TRBD1 as a possible D gene (6 bases). The germline V gene encodes CDR1 SGHTA and CDR2 FQGNSA. The CDR3 is made up of 15 amino acids. The V and J ends lost 11 bases and 6 bases respectively, with 20 bases between them. As DNA, the CDR3 is TGTGCCGGTAAAGGGGGTGTAGTGGGTAATTCACCCCTCCACTTT. Amino acid sequence: CAGKGGVVGNSPLHF.

The chain recombines TRBV28 with TRBJ1-3, with D hard to call. The V gene's germline CDR1 is MDHEN and CDR2 SYDVKM. V was clipped by 6 bases and J by 0 bases, with 9 bases between them. The CDR3 is 14 amino acids. The DNA of the CDR3 is TGTGCCAGCAGCCGTGACAACTCTGGAAACACCATATATTTT. Its translation: CASSRDNSGNTIYF.